What follows are 13 T cell receptor beta chains derived from one specimen sequenced in a study of blood T cell repertoires in COVID-19. Only in-frame clones appear in the TCRdb table, and some are missing; sequencing was by immunoSEQ multiplex PCR. The repertoire consists of around 70,000 clones, with about 90% occurring once and the leading ten covering around 5.4%. The material sequenced was peripheral blood. The source is a human donor in a cohort sampled during active COVID-19.

This clone was observed once. This chain links TRBV4-3 with TRBJ2-5; TRBD2 is a possible D gene (6 bases). Germline CDR1 reads LGHNA; CDR2 reads YSLEER. The CDR3 spans 14 residues. Between the trimmed V and J ends, which lost 3 bases and 5 bases, there was a span of 13 bases. CDR3 coding DNA: TGCGCCAGCAGCCAGGGGAGCGGGCTCGAGACCCAGTACTTC. The encoded protein is CASSQGSGLETQYF.

V is TRBV7-9 and J is TRBJ1-4, with 8 positions matching TRBD1. With V trimmed by 5 bases and J by 7 bases, 9 bases remained unmatched. CDR1 is SEHNR and CDR2 is FQNEAQ in the germline V gene (reference sequence). This CDR3 contains 15 residues. The CDR3 sequence: CASSTQTGDTEKLFF. The CDR3 region has the DNA TGTGCCAGCAGCACCCAGACAGGGGATACTGAAAAACTGTTTTTT.

The chain joins TRBV5-1 to TRBJ1-2; the match to TRBD1 covers 7 bases. Germline V gene lookup returns CDR1 SGHRS and CDR2 YFSETQ. V was pared by 4 bases and J by 0 bases, with 6 bases of the junction left unmatched. This CDR3 has 15 amino acids. The CDR3 nucleotides read TGCGCCAGCAGCAACGGACAGGCCCCTAACTATGGCTACACCTTC. It encodes CASSNGQAPNYGYTF.

The genes are TRBV6-6 and TRBJ1-2; 9 nucleotides line up with TRBD1. Losses at the gene ends were 4 bases for V and 3 bases for J; bases not matched to a gene: 6. The germline V gene has CDR1 MNHNY and CDR2 SVGAGI (reference sequence). The CDR3 is 15 residues long. Written as DNA, the CDR3 is TGTGCCAGCAGTTCCCCGACAGGGGGAGACTATGGCTACACCTTC. This sequence encodes CASSSPTGGDYGYTF.

This clone occurred once. The gene calls are TRBV6-5 and TRBJ1-1; unclear D gene. The V end lost 2 bases, the J end lost 0 bases, and 4 bases lay between the germline ends. Per germline, CDR1 MNHEY and CDR2 SVGAGI. The CDR3 has 13 residues. CDR3 coding DNA: TGTGCCAGCAGTTACGCGTTGAACACTGAAGCTTTCTTT. It encodes CASSYALNTEAFF.

This rearrangement joins TRBV9 to TRBJ2-6, with D maybe TRBD2 (5 bases). V lost 0 bases, J lost 1 base, and 8 bases lay in between. This CDR3 is built from 16 residues. Germline CDR1 and CDR2: SGDLS and YYNGEE. The CDR3 spells CASSVVPGSGANVLTF. CDR3 in DNA: TGTGCCAGCAGCGTAGTTCCGGGGTCTGGGGCCAACGTCCTGACTTTC.

The chain carries TRBV5-1 and TRBJ2-1, with D possibly matching TRBD2 (5 bases). The CDR3 contains 15 residues. Trimming left V 2 bases short and J 0 bases short, with 9 bases between. Germline values: CDR1 SGHRS, CDR2 YFSETQ. Written as DNA, the CDR3 is TGCGCCAGCAGCTTCGGACTTAGCTCCTACAATGAGCAGTTCTTC. The encoded protein is CASSFGLSSYNEQFF.

This chain joins TRBV7-9 and TRBJ1-1; D remains ambiguous. Looked up from germline, CDR1 is SEHNR and CDR2 is FQNEAQ (reference sequence). The CDR3 runs to 13 residues. With 1 base removed from V and 1 base from J, the gap between germline ends came to 4 bases. CDR3 sequence (DNA): TGTGCCAGCAGCTTAGTAGCGAACACTGAAGCTTTCTTT. It encodes CASSLVANTEAFF.

The V call is TRBV7-3, the J call TRBJ1-1; D might be TRBD1 (6 bases). Germline lookup yields CDR1 SGHTA and CDR2 FQGTGA. The V and J ends lost 2 bases and 3 bases respectively, with 16 bases between them. The CDR3 spans 16 residues. CDR3 residues: CASSLAVQGPHTEAFF. DNA for the CDR3: TGTGCCAGCAGCTTAGCAGTACAGGGTCCCCACACTGAAGCTTTCTTT.

CDR3 residues: CASSLTGLRAQPQHF. For the CDR3, the DNA is TGTGCCAGCAGCTTGACAGGGTTACGGGCTCAGCCCCAGCATTTT. This chain links TRBV5-6 with TRBJ1-5; D may be TRBD1 (6 bases). V dropped 1 base and J dropped 6 bases, with 14 bases sitting between them. The CDR3 has 15 amino acids. Germline values: CDR1 SGHDT, CDR2 YYEEEE. Combining the CDR3 with reference TRBV5-6 and TRBJ1-5 gives the whole variable domain DAGVTQSPTHLIKTRGQQVTLRCSPKSGHDTVSWYQQALGQGPQFIFQYYEEEERQRGNFPDRFSGHQFPNYSSELNVNALLLGDSALYLCASSLTGLRAQPQHFGDGTRLSIL.

The genes are TRBV2 and TRBJ1-3, with D perhaps TRBD1 (5 bases). Germline V CDR1 and CDR2: SNHLY, FYNNEI. V lost 4 bases and J lost 2, with 9 bases in between. The CDR3 totals 14 residues. Here the CDR3 DNA reads TGTGCCAGCAGTGGCGGAGGGGCTGGAAACACCATATATTTT. Its translation: CASSGGGAGNTIYF.

The chain couples TRBV3-1 (or the pseudogene TRBV3-2) to TRBJ1-1; D remains ambiguous. The germline V and J ends were trimmed by 0 bases and 7 bases, with 15 bases remaining between them. The CDR3 contains 15 residues. Germline CDR1 reads LGHDT; CDR2 reads YNNKEL (reference sequence). This chain's CDR3 is CASSQDLAGLFEAFF. The CDR3 DNA sequence: TGTGCCAGCAGCCAAGATTTGGCAGGCCTATTTGAAGCTTTCTTT.

This rearrangement joins TRBV18 to TRBJ1-1; D may be TRBD1 (5 bases). This CDR3 has 14 residues. Trimming removed 6 bases at V and 7 bases at J, with 18 bases between. Germline CDR1 reads KGHSH; CDR2 reads LQKENI. The CDR3 DNA is TGTGCCAGCTCCGAGGCTGGGGGGAAGGGTGAAGCTTTCTTT. Translating gives CASSEAGGKGEAFF.